A single sample gave rise to the 7 T cell receptor beta chains below, sequenced in a study of blood T cells in healthy people across ages. Next came a second PCR, run for about 6 to 12 cycles, which used a sample-barcoded 5' primer along with a J-beta primer mix. TCRdb itself ran the 5' RACE reads through MiXCR, one entry per CDR3 protein. The repertoire holds about 1.6 million distinct CDR3 sequences, with almost 35% as singletons. The sequencing sample was made of blood. These receptors all come from a woman under 40 in good health.

V and J are TRBV12-3 or TRBV12-4 and TRBJ1-2; D remains ambiguous. The CDR3 loop spans 14 amino acids. The V gene lost 7 bases and the J gene lost 7 bases, with 19 bases spanning the gap. This chain's CDR3 is CASNLGPKLSGYTF. DNA of the CDR3: TGTGCCAGCAACCTTGGGCCCAAGCTGAGTGGCTACACCTTC.

This clonotype was found a few times. The gene calls are TRBV24-1 and TRBJ2-1; no definite D call. The ends were cut back, 4 bases at V and 7 bases at J, with 10 bases in the middle. Germline CDR1 reads KGHDR; CDR2 reads SFDVKD. The length of the CDR3 is 13 residues. This chain's CDR3 is CATSDRVGNEQFF. The CDR3 region has the DNA TGTGCCACCAGTGACCGTGTCGGAAATGAGCAGTTCTTC.

The rearrangement uses TRBV20-1 and TRBJ1-1; 8 bases fit TRBD1. Looked up from germline, CDR1 is DFQATT and CDR2 is SNEGSKA (reference sequence). The CDR3 totals 16 residues. V was pared by 1 base and J by 2 bases, with 9 bases of the junction left unmatched. CDR3 protein: CSARGIRGRENTEAFF. For the CDR3, the DNA is TGCAGTGCTAGAGGTATCAGGGGGCGCGAAAACACTGAAGCTTTCTTT.

J is TRBJ2-4 and V is TRBV28; D ambiguous. Trimming stripped 5 bases from V and 15 bases from J, with 17 bases between. Germline lookup yields CDR1 MDHEN and CDR2 SYDVKM. The CDR3 covers 12 residues. The CDR3: CASSLPWNELYF. CDR3 nucleotide sequence: TGTGCCAGCAGTCTCCCTTGGAACGAGCTGTACTTC.

The chain is built from TRBV5-1 and TRBJ2-7; perhaps TRBD2 as D (5 bases). Trimming removed 5 bases at V and 3 bases at J, with 18 bases between. Germline V lookup: CDR1 SGHRS, CDR2 YFSETQ. The CDR3 extends over 15 amino acids. The CDR3 coding sequence is TGCGCCAGCAGATGGAACAGCGAGGGCCTCTACGAGCAGTACTTC. This translates into CASRWNSEGLYEQYF.

The sample holds a few counts of this clonotype. The rearrangement links TRBV7-9 to TRBJ2-3; D could derive from TRBD1 or TRBD2 (5 bases each). The germline CDR1 and CDR2 sequences are SEHNR and FQNEAQ (reference sequence). Trimming removed 5 bases at V and 6 bases at J, with 21 bases between. The CDR3 runs 16 residues. The DNA for the CDR3 is TGTGCCAGCAGCCAGAGAGGAAGCGGCGAGGGGGATACGCAGTATTTT. It encodes CASSQRGSGEGDTQYF.

This clonotype was seen repeatedly, ten times or more. V gene TRBV29-1 combines with J gene TRBJ2-3; D remains unclear. Per the germline V gene, CDR1 is SQVTM and CDR2 is ANQGSEA. There are 12 residues in the CDR3. V shed 0 bases and J shed 5 bases, with 6 bases lying between them. The CDR3 sequence is CSVEDPKDTQYF. DNA for the CDR3: TGCAGCGTTGAAGATCCAAAAGATACGCAGTATTTT.